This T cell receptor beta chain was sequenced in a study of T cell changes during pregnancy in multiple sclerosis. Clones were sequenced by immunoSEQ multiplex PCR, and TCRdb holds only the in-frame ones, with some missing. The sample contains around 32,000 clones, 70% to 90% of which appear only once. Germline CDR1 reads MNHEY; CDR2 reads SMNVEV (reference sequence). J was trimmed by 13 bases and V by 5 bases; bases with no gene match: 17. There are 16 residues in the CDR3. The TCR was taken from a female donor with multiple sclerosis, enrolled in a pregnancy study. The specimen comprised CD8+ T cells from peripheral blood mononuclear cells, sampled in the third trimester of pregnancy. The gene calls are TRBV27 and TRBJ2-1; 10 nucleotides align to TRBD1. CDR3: CASSARDRGDSWYQFF. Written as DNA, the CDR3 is TGTGCCAGCAGTGCCCGGGACAGGGGAGATTCGTGGTATCAGTTCTTC.